Listed here is a single T cell receptor beta chain. Its antigen is unidentified. The sample holds other DNA sequences that translate to the same CDR3. These data are taken from a study of Ad26.COV2.S vaccination and SARS-CoV-2 variants. Study summary: The study gave Ad26.COV2.S intramuscularly, once or twice 56 days apart.

Stated treatment: around 19 received Ad26.COV2.S at low or high dose, single or two shots; about 5 received placebo; per-sample allocation not given. All samples were drawn on day 63, counting from the first vaccine or placebo injection. In the vaccine, an Ad26 vector expressed the SARS-CoV-2 spike of the Wuhan strain. This CDR3 is 13 amino acids long. V dropped 2 bases and J dropped 2 bases, with 7 bases sitting between them. Germline CDR1 and CDR2: MNHEY and SMNVEV (reference sequence). Notes on the study in general: It was vaccine recipients, not placebo recipients, who had the higher spike-specific TCR breadth. Possibly, TCR breadth and depth analyses underestimated total T cell responses.

The table came from immunoSEQ multiplex PCR; TCRdb's copy has only in-frame clones and leaves some out. The data hold fewer than 900,000 clones, with more than 70% observed a single time. The receptor was derived from a person aged 18-60 years who received the Ad26.COV2.S COVID-19 vaccine or a placebo. The sample in question was peripheral blood, obtained in a trial of Ad26.COV2.S vaccine versus placebo. The rearrangement uses TRBV27 and TRBJ2-7, with D possibly called TRBD1 or TRBD2 (6 bases each). The chain's CDR3 is CASSLRGPYEQYF. The DNA for the CDR3 is TGTGCCAGCAGTTTACGGGGGCCCTACGAGCAGTACTTC.